These 2 T cell receptor beta chains originate from one sample sequenced in a study of long-term antiretroviral therapy in people with HIV. At the survey level, the v3.0 immunoSEQ assay was run. Libraries were prepared by immunoSEQ multiplex PCR; TCRdb keeps only in-frame clonotypes and omits some of them. The table has more than 20,000 clones, approximately 84% seen once; the top ten hold approximately 4.5%. The sample here was unsorted PBMCs, taken 0.5 years after starting antiretroviral therapy. Receptor source: a man younger than 35 with HIV.

Only one count was recorded for this clone. The chain couples TRBV2 to TRBJ2-3; D possibly corresponds to TRBD1 (7 bases). This CDR3 is 16 amino acids long. Deletions cut 6 bases from V and 5 bases from J, with 21 bases between. Germline assignment: CDR1 SNHLY and CDR2 FYNNEI. The CDR3 nucleotides are TGTGCCAGCAGAGGAGGGGGCGTCGGGGTTCGAGATACGCAGTATTTT. This gives the protein CASRGGGVGVRDTQYF.

This clone qualifies as medium-sized (0.01 to 0.1%). V usage is TRBV7-9 and J usage is TRBJ2-2, with 11 nucleotides matching TRBD2. In germline, CDR1 is SEHNR, CDR2 FQNEAQ (reference sequence). The CDR3 covers 17 residues. V shed 5 bases and J 1 base; nucleotides not matched to a gene: 6. CDR3 sequence (DNA): TGTGCCAGCAGCGCAAGACTAGCGGGGTGGAACACCGGGGAGCTGTTTTTT. It yields the protein CASSARLAGWNTGELFF.